A single sample is the source of the 27 T cell receptor beta chains below, sequenced in a study of T-cell reconstitution after alpha-beta-depleted transplantation in children. Unique molecular identifiers were used in preparing the TCRbeta library. TCRdb reanalysed the PCR reads using MiXCR and keeps one entry per CDR3 protein. This table has about 160,000 distinct CDR3 sequences, around 10% appearing once. Sequenced material: PBMCs, taken before TCRalphabeta/CD19-depleted stem cell transplant. The receptors derive from a boy under 10 years old with acute myeloid leukemia, due to receive a stem cell transplant.

The sample holds many counts of this clonotype. The chain is built from TRBV5-1 and TRBJ1-1, with D possibly being TRBD1 (6 bases). This CDR3 is built from 14 residues. Per germline, CDR1 SGHRS and CDR2 YFSETQ. Trimming took 2 bases from V and 7 from J, leaving 15 bases between them. The chain's CDR3 is CASSLGQLEGEAFF. In DNA, the CDR3 is TGCGCCAGCAGCTTAGGACAGCTCGAGGGTGAAGCTTTCTTT.

Concerning this clonotype itself: Being one base from a much bigger clone, this may be a read error. V usage is TRBV12-3 or TRBV12-4 and J usage is TRBJ1-5; TRBD1 agrees at 8 bases. J gave up 5 bases and V 8 bases, and 5 bases lay outside the gene matches. The CDR3 is 13 residues long. CDR3 nucleotide sequence: TGTGCCAGCTTAGGGACAGGCTATCAGCCCCAGCATTTT. It translates to CASLGTGYQPQHF.

This clonotype occurred many times. For the CDR3, the DNA is TGCAGTGCTATTAATGGAAAAGATGGCTACACCTTC. It encodes CSAINGKDGYTF. V is TRBV20-1 and J is TRBJ1-2; D is unresolved. Trimming removed 4 bases at V and 6 bases at J, with 12 bases between. Germline CDR1 DFQATT, CDR2 SNEGSKA (reference sequence). This CDR3 contains 12 residues.

This clonotype was seen repeatedly, ten times or more. The chain uses TRBV20-1 and TRBJ2-2; 7 bases agree with TRBD2. The CDR3 contains 13 residues. The germline gives CDR1 DFQATT, CDR2 SNEGSKA (reference sequence). V lost 6 bases to trimming and J lost 3 bases; unmatched junction nucleotides: 4. CDR3 sequence reads: CSAIRGDTGELFF. CDR3 DNA: TGCAGTGCCATCCGGGGGGACACCGGGGAGCTGTTTTTT.

This clonotype has just a few counts. This sequence joins TRBV30 and TRBJ1-5, with 7 bases lining up with TRBD1. Looked up from germline, CDR1 is GTSNPN and CDR2 is SVGIG (reference sequence). The junction had 11 bases not matched to a gene; V was cut back by 2 bases and J by 1 base. The CDR3 is 17 residues long. CDR3 bases: TGTGCCTGGAGTAAGGGGTACAGGGGTCAGAGCAATCAGCCCCAGCATTTT. Its translation: CAWSKGYRGQSNQPQHF. Full variable domain (missing parts from reference TRBV30 and TRBJ1-5): SQTIHQWPATLVQPVGSPLSLECTVEGTSNPNLYWYRQAAGRGLQLLFYSVGIGQISSEVPQNLSASRPQDRQFILSSKKLLLSDSGFYLCAWSKGYRGQSNQPQHFGDGTRLSIL.

This clonotype was seen repeatedly, ten times or more. The chain recombines TRBV20-1 with TRBJ2-1; D gene ambiguous. The ends were cut back, 3 bases at V and 6 bases at J, with 18 bases in the middle. Germline CDR1 and CDR2: DFQATT and SNEGSKA (reference sequence). The CDR3 runs to 15 residues. CDR3 sequence: CSASSPPAVLNEQFF. CDR3 sequence (DNA): TGCAGTGCTAGTTCTCCCCCCGCAGTACTCAATGAGCAGTTCTTC.

This clonotype occurred many times. This rearrangement joins TRBV12-3 or TRBV12-4 to TRBJ1-4; D possibly corresponds to TRBD1 (6 bases). The CDR3 runs 15 residues. Trimming left V 3 bases short and J 1 base short, with 9 bases between. The CDR3 DNA reads TGTGCCAGCAGTTTCCTACAGGGAACTAATGAAAAACTGTTTTTT. The encoded protein is CASSFLQGTNEKLFF.

This clonotype was picked up many times. J is TRBJ2-3 and V is TRBV27, with TRBD1 identical over 8 bases. Germline assignment: CDR1 MNHEY and CDR2 SMNVEV (reference sequence). This CDR3 is 19 amino acids long. J lost 2 bases, V lost 0 bases, and 13 bases had no gene match. As DNA, the CDR3 is TGTGCCAGCAGTTTATCAACCCTAAGGACAGGGTCCGTCACAGATACGCAGTATTTT. Its protein is CASSLSTLRTGSVTDTQYF.

This clonotype was picked up many times. The J gene is TRBJ2-1, the V gene TRBV25-1, with 7 bases lining up with TRBD2. J gave up 2 bases and V 5 bases, and 12 bases lay outside the gene matches. The CDR3 covers 17 residues. From germline, CDR1 is MGHDK and CDR2 SYGVNS. The CDR3 DNA follows: TGTGCCAGCAGTCCAGCGGTTTGGACTAGAGCCTACAATGAGCAGTTCTTC. It encodes CASSPAVWTRAYNEQFF.

The rearrangement links TRBV29-1 to TRBJ2-5; 11 bases align to TRBD2. The CDR3 is made up of 15 amino acids. The V gene end was trimmed by 6 bases and the J gene end by 2 bases; junction bases not matched to a gene: 8. The germline V gene has CDR1 SQVTM and CDR2 ANQGSEA. The CDR3 coding sequence is TGCAGCGTCCAACTACCTAGCGGGGGGCAAGAGACCCAGTACTTC. Protein: CSVQLPSGGQETQYF. Filled out from reference TRBV29-1 and TRBJ2-5, the complete variable domain reads SAVISQKPSRDICQRGTSLTIQCQVDSQVTMMFWYRQQPGQSLTLIATANQGSEATYESGFVIDKFPISRPNLTFSTLTVSNMSPEDSSIYLCSVQLPSGGQETQYFGPGTRLLVL.

This clonotype was seen many times. This chain links TRBV3-1 with TRBJ1-1, with a weak D call TRBD1 (6 bases). This CDR3 has 16 amino acids. With 2 bases removed from V and 4 bases from J, the gap between germline ends came to 17 bases. Germline lookup yields CDR1 LGHDT and CDR2 YNNKEL (reference sequence). For the CDR3, the DNA is TGTGCCAGCAGCCAACATGGGGGGGGCGGGGTCACTGAAGCTTTCTTT. Its protein is CASSQHGGGGVTEAFF.

Comments on this clonotype: A read error may be the cause here, since a much bigger clone is one base away. The conserved phenylalanine or tryptophan is not found at the CDR3 terminus, so this likely reflects a read error. The chain recombines TRBV20-1 with TRBJ1-2; possibly TRBD1 for D (6 bases). There are 14 residues in the CDR3. The germline V gene has CDR1 DFQATT and CDR2 SNEGSKA (reference sequence). V was shortened by 2 bases and J by 6 bases, with 16 bases between the two germline ends. CDR3 DNA: TGCAGTGCTAGACGTAACAGGGTAGAGGATGGCTACACCCTC. Its translation is CSARRNRVEDGYTL.

Many counts were recorded for this clonotype. V is TRBV20-1 and J is TRBJ2-1, with TRBD1 matching over 7 bases. V shed 1 base and J 6 bases; nucleotides not matched to a gene: 0. Germline V CDR1 and CDR2: DFQATT, SNEGSKA (reference sequence). There are 12 residues in the CDR3. CDR3 loop: CSARAGGNEQFF. CDR3 nucleotides: TGCAGTGCTAGAGCAGGGGGCAATGAGCAGTTCTTC.

This clonotype occurred many times. J is TRBJ2-7 and V is TRBV27; unclear D gene. The germline CDR1 and CDR2 sequences are MNHEY and SMNVEV (reference sequence). Trimming shortened V by 5 bases and J by 3 bases, and 11 bases separated the two germline ends. The CDR3 is 13 residues long. In nucleotides, the CDR3 is TGTGCCAGCAGTCTGACTCCTCACTACGAGCAGTACTTC. Translation gives CASSLTPHYEQYF.

This clonotype was counted many times. The chain carries TRBV12-3 or TRBV12-4 and TRBJ2-7, with D unresolved. V was trimmed by 4 bases and J by 3 bases, leaving 10 bases between them. CDR3 size: 13 residues. The DNA for the CDR3 is TGTGCCAGCAGTTCATTAGGCCTCTACGAGCAGTACTTC. This codes for CASSSLGLYEQYF.

The table lists this clonotype with many counts. The chain recombines TRBV29-1 with TRBJ2-7, with D possibly TRBD1 on 7 matching bases. CDR1 and CDR2 (germline): SQVTM, ANQGSEA. V was pared by 3 bases and J by 6 bases, with 15 bases between. CDR3 length equals 13 residues. This CDR3 reads CSVELWGDSEQYF. CDR3 sequence (DNA): TGCAGCGTTGAGCTCTGGGGGGACAGCGAGCAGTACTTC.

The chain joins TRBV11-2 to TRBJ1-6, with TRBD1 as a possible D gene (5 bases). CDR1 and CDR2 from the germline V gene are SGHAT and FQNNGV. This CDR3 is 14 amino acids long. Between the trimmed V and J ends, which lost 3 bases and 6 bases, there was a span of 9 bases. The CDR3 DNA is TGTGCCAGCAGCTTTTTCGGGGGTAATTCACCCCTCCACTTT. Its translation: CASSFFGGNSPLHF.

This clonotype was detected ten times or more. The rearrangement uses TRBV7-6 and TRBJ1-2; D is possibly TRBD1 (5 bases). V gave up 1 base and J gave up 6 bases, with 15 bases separating them. The CDR3 runs to 15 residues. In germline, CDR1 is SGHVS, CDR2 FNYEAQ. The CDR3 bases are TGTGCCAGCAGCTTAGGCCCAGGGTCGGGAGATGGCTACACCTTC. Amino acid sequence: CASSLGPGSGDGYTF.

About this clonotype: This may be a read error: a much more frequent sequence differs by one nucleotide. V usage is TRBV9 and J usage is TRBJ2-1, with TRBD2 matching over 16 bases. The CDR3 sequence is 18 residues long. In germline, CDR1 is SGDLS, CDR2 YYNGEE. The CDR3 reads CASSPRPGLAGGPNEQSF. Here the CDR3 DNA reads TGTGCCAGCAGCCCCCGACCGGGACTAGCGGGAGGGCCCAATGAGCAGTCCTTC.

This clonotype was recorded many times. The chain recombines TRBV5-6 with TRBJ2-7; 10 bases are a match to TRBD1. In germline, CDR1 is SGHDT, CDR2 YYEEEE. The CDR3 consists of 16 residues. The junction had 11 bases not matched to a gene; V was cut back by 3 bases and J by 5 bases. The CDR3 region has the DNA TGTGCCAGCAGCTCGACGGAGGGGACAGGGGTTAACGAGCAGTACTTC. This gives the protein CASSSTEGTGVNEQYF.

This clonotype has ten or more counts. V is TRBV6-2 or TRBV6-3 and J is TRBJ2-7, with 7 bases that match TRBD1. The CDR3 length is 13 residues. Germline CDR1 and CDR2: MNHEY and SVGEGT. Trimming removed 4 bases from V and 3 bases from J; junction bases left unmatched: 3. CDR3 sequence reads: CASSLGQIYEQYF. The CDR3 bases are TGTGCCAGCAGTTTGGGACAGATCTACGAGCAGTACTTC.

Notes on this clonotype: A much larger clonotype is one base distant, so this may be a read error. The rearrangement uses TRBV2 and TRBJ1-1, with D maybe TRBD1 (6 bases). Germline CDR1 is SNHLY and CDR2 is FYNNEI. This CDR3 has 13 amino acids. CDR3 DNA sequence: TGTGCCAGCAGTGATGTTGGGGGCCCTGAAGCTTCCTTT. It encodes CASSDVGGPEASF.

Many counts were recorded for this clonotype. The chain recombines TRBV5-1 with TRBJ2-7; the D gene is possibly TRBD1 (6 bases). V lost 3 bases to trimming and J lost 6 bases, with 13 bases between them. The CDR3 sequence is 13 residues long. Germline CDR1 SGHRS, CDR2 YFSETQ. DNA of the CDR3: TGCGCCAGCAGCTCAGGGACATCCGGCGAGCAGTACGTC. Translation: CASSSGTSGEQYV.

This clonotype showed up many times. The chain combines TRBV20-1 with TRBJ1-2; D unclear. CDR1 and CDR2 from the germline V gene are DFQATT and SNEGSKA (reference sequence). The length of the CDR3 is 12 residues. Deletions cut 1 base from V and 8 bases from J, with 11 bases between. The CDR3 protein is CSARVANSGYTF. The CDR3 bases are TGCAGTGCTAGAGTTGCTAACAGCGGCTACACCTTC.

Many counts were recorded for this clonotype. The gene calls are TRBV6-1 and TRBJ1-5; perhaps TRBD1 as D (5 bases). The length of the CDR3 is 17 residues. Trimming took off 5 bases at V and 3 bases at J, with 20 bases between the two ends. CDR1 is MNHNS, CDR2 SASEGT, per germline. The CDR3 here is CASSPGTYKRFNQPQHF. The CDR3, as DNA: TGTGCCAGCAGTCCCGGGACCTATAAAAGGTTCAATCAGCCCCAGCATTTT.

The table lists this clonotype with many counts. V and J are TRBV12-3 or TRBV12-4 and TRBJ2-1; no definite D call. This CDR3 contains 13 residues. Deletions cut 4 bases from V and 5 bases from J, with 9 bases between. The CDR3 nucleotides are TGTGCCAGCAGTTCCCTATCAGACAATGAGCAGTTCTTC. Its protein product is CASSSLSDNEQFF.

At least ten counts were recorded for this clonotype. The chain joins TRBV7-9 to TRBJ2-3; 9 bases are a match to TRBD2. CDR3 length equals 17 residues. Germline-derived CDR1 and CDR2 are SEHNR and FQNEAQ (reference sequence). V dropped 7 bases and J dropped 6; count of bases not matched to a gene: 17. The CDR3 region is CASTPPAEAGGWDTQYF. The CDR3 region has the DNA TGTGCCAGCACCCCTCCCGCGGAAGCGGGGGGTTGGGATACGCAGTATTTT.